Listed below are T cell receptor beta chains from one sample, sequenced in a study of blood T cell repertoires in COVID-19. Clones were sequenced by immunoSEQ multiplex PCR, and TCRdb holds only the in-frame ones, with some missing. This sample has fewer than 200,000 clones; about 85% occur once, and the top ten carry 20% to 25%. The specimen sequenced was peripheral blood. The receptors derive from a man between 60 and 75 years old with active or convalescent COVID-19. Each CDR3 is given without its conserved first and last residue. A row's size may be missing; if present it is once, few, many or a size class.

.	TRBV4-1	ASSRSGGGTDTQY
.	TRBV6-2/TRBV6-3	ASSFQGASRGYT
.	TRBV3-1/TRBV3-2	ASSQGSGVGEKLF
.	TRBV19	ASSPDRVVSPLH
.	TRBV6-5	ASSYRGPDTQY
.	TRBV6-1	ASSEKGHFGTEAF
.	TRBV6-5	ASTRVEQF
once	TRBV5-1	ASSLGQGAGTGELF
.	TRBV19	ASSLQGRGYEQY
.	TRBV3-1/TRBV3-2	ASSARQGNTEAF
.	TRBV5-4	ASSLGEDEQF
few	TRBV7-9	ASSLGEGFYGYT
once	TRBV6-6	ASSRGVGETQY